The 6 T cell receptor beta chains below come from one sample, sequenced in a study of OX40 agonist ivuxolimab in advanced cancers. Sequenced by immunoSEQ multiplex PCR; TCRdb stores in-frame clones only, minus some. The data contain 90,000 to 100,000 clones, approximately 95% of them singletons. The specimen comprised CD4+ or CD8+ T cells sorted from blood, sampled in a trial of the OX40 agonist ivuxolimab. Receptors were obtained from an adult with an advanced solid tumor such as melanoma, head and neck, liver or kidney cancer.

The chain employs TRBV21-1 and TRBJ1-6; TRBD1, as called in the table, went unchecked against the DNA. TRBV21-1 is noted as a pseudogene. The CDR3 is 15 amino acids. The CDR3 DNA is TGTGCCAGCAGCGAGGGGACAGCTAATAATTCACCCCTCCACTTT. It codes for CASSEGTANNSPLHF.

This chain uses TRBV27 with TRBJ2-7; D might be TRBD1 or TRBD2, each matching 5 bases. V was trimmed by 2 bases and J by 2 bases, leaving 10 bases between them. Per the germline V gene, CDR1 is MNHEY and CDR2 is SMNVEV (reference sequence). The CDR3 sequence is 14 residues long. In nucleotides, the CDR3 is TGTGCCAGCAGTTTAGGGGACGGAGCCTACGAGCAGTACTTC. Residues: CASSLGDGAYEQYF.

This clone is a singleton in its sample. This chain uses TRBV5-5 with TRBJ2-2; 7 bases align to TRBD2. The CDR3 is 16 residues long. The V gene's germline CDR1 is SGHKS and CDR2 YYEKEE (reference sequence). J lost 4 bases, V lost 1 base, and 7 bases had no gene match. In DNA form, the CDR3 reads TGTGCCAGCAGCTTGTATCCGACTAGCAGCACCGGGGAGCTGTTTTTT. This gives the protein CASSLYPTSSTGELFF.

V is TRBV27 and J is TRBJ1-1; tentative D call: TRBD1 (5 bases). CDR1 and CDR2 (germline): MNHEY, SMNVEV (reference sequence). The CDR3 spans 15 residues. Trimming pared 0 bases from V and 4 bases from J, leaving 12 bases between. CDR3 bases: TGTGCCAGCAGTTTATCGGCAGGGAGTCCCACTGAAGCTTTCTTT. Its translation: CASSLSAGSPTEAFF.

The V gene is TRBV7-6, the J gene TRBJ2-5; the D gene is possibly TRBD1 (5 bases). The CDR3 is made up of 15 amino acids. The V gene's germline CDR1 is SGHVS and CDR2 FNYEAQ. V lost 5 bases, J lost 2 bases, and 15 bases lay in between. The CDR3 loop reads CASSPPGQGQETQYF. The CDR3 DNA sequence: TGTGCCAGCAGCCCCCCGGGCCAGGGACAAGAGACCCAGTACTTC. The variable domain in full, completed from reference TRBV7-6 and TRBJ2-5, reads GAGVSQSPRYKVTKRGQDVALRCDPISGHVSLYWYRQALGQGPEFLTYFNYEAQQDKSGLPNDRFSAERPEGSISTLTIQRTEQRDSAMYRCASSPPGQGQETQYFGPGTRLLVL.

The V and J genes are TRBV6-1 and TRBJ2-1; D is undetermined. Deletions cut 4 bases from V and 6 bases from J, with 16 bases between. Per germline, CDR1 MNHNS and CDR2 SASEGT. This CDR3 is built from 15 residues. CDR3 in amino acids: CASSVGFPLSNEQFF. The CDR3 DNA sequence: TGTGCCAGCAGTGTCGGGTTCCCTCTCTCCAATGAGCAGTTCTTC.